The rows below give T cell receptor beta chains drawn from one sample of a study of blood T cell repertoires in COVID-19. TCRdb's copy holds only in-frame clones and misses some; the assay was immunoSEQ multiplex PCR. Seen here are some 220,000 clones, around 80% observed once, and the top ten hold 1.3%. The sequenced material came from peripheral blood. These receptors originate from a woman between 25 and 40 years old with COVID-19, enrolled during active disease. Each CDR3 is given with its conserved first and last residue. Where a row states a size, it is once, few, many or the class of an expanded clone; other rows omit it.

>TRBV5-1|NA|TRBJ2-2
CASNPGADRYPGELFF
>TRBV12-5|NA|TRBJ2-7
CASSSGSYEQYF
>TRBV4-1|NA|TRBJ2-7
CASSQGAGGNEQYF
>TRBV7-2|NA|TRBJ2-7
CASSNIVQGNYEQYF
>TRBV7-2|NA|TRBJ2-2
CASSFRETYTGELFF
>TRBV5-1|NA|TRBJ2-7
CASRLVAGRDSSSSYEQYF
>TRBV30|NA|TRBJ2-2
CAWSVQWGGNTGELFF
>TRBV25-1|NA|TRBJ1-5
CASSPGGASNQPQHF
>TRBV30|NA|TRBJ1-2
CAWSVRVGGYTF
>TRBV27|NA|TRBJ1-1
CASSFQGAITEAFF
>TRBV7-2|once|TRBJ2-5
CASSLARQETQYF
>TRBV15|NA|TRBJ2-5
CATNPRGIQETQYF
>TRBV7-2|NA|TRBJ2-1
CASSFNRGGEQFF
>TRBV30|NA|TRBJ1-6
CAWSIGTGGPRNNSPLHF
>TRBV6-2/TRBV6-3|NA|TRBJ2-3
CASSPHGTRASTDTQYF
>TRBV18|NA|TRBJ1-5
CASSPQGAGGNQPQHF
>TRBV5-6|NA|TRBJ2-2
CASSLAFTGELFF
>TRBV2|NA|TRBJ2-3
CASTRDRVRDTQYF
>TRBV5-4|NA|TRBJ2-5
CASSSTGTLAQETQYF
>TRBV14|NA|TRBJ2-1
CASSQISGKSSYNEQFF
>TRBV7-9|NA|TRBJ1-1
CASSLFSHTNTEAFF
>TRBV19|NA|TRBJ1-3
CASSIQTGISGNTIYF
>TRBV30|NA|TRBJ1-1
CAWSPVMNTEAFF
>TRBV9|NA|TRBJ2-3
CASSVEAGVSTDTQYF